This T cell receptor (beta chain) originates from a study of T cells after yellow fever vaccination. Notes on the study in general: FACS-sorted repertoires could harbor abundant contaminating bulk-population clonotypes. The booster saw the reappearance of most primary-vaccination clones (approximately 97% CD4, about 88% CD8).

J gave up 2 bases and V 5 bases, and 2 bases lay outside the gene matches. The CDR3 totals 14 residues. Comment on this clonotype: The target antigen is unknown.

Template switching by 5'RACE produced TCR cDNA, adding a universal primer site and UMIs. TCRdb re-called the 5' RACE reads through MiXCR, storing one row per CDR3 protein. The sample records some 300,000 distinct CDR3 sequences, around 9.3% being singletons. The TCR was taken from a man aged 18 to 35 who received the YFV17D yellow fever vaccine. The rearrangement uses TRBV12-3 or TRBV12-4 and TRBJ1-2; the match to TRBD1 covers 10 bases. Sample: CD4+ T cells sorted from PBMCs, taken 5 days after the yellow fever booster vaccination. Here the CDR3 reads CASSGQGGNYGYTF. DNA for the CDR3: TGTGCCAGCAGTGGACAGGGGGGAAACTATGGCTACACCTTC.